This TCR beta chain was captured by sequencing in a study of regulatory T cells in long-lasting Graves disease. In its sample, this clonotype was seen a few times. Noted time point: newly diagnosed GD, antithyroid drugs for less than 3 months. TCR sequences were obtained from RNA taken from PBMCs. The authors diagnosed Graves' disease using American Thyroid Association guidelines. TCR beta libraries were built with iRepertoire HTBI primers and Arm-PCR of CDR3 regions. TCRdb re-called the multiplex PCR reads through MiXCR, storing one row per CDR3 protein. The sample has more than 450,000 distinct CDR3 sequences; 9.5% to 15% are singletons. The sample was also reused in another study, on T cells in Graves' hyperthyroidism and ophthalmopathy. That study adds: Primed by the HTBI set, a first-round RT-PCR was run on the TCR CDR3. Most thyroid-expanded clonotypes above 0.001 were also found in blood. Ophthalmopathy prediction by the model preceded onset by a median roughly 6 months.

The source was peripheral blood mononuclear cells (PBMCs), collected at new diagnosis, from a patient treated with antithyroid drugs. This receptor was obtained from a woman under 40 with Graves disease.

The DNA of the CDR3 is TGCGCCAGCAGCCAACCGGGACAGGGGGTCTACGAGCAGTACTTC. Translating it yields CASSQPGQGVYEQYF. The chain joins TRBV4-1 to TRBJ2-7; 11 bases line up with TRBD1. CDR1 is MGHRA and CDR2 is YSYEKL in the germline V gene. This CDR3 has 15 residues. J gave up 3 bases and V 2 bases, and 3 bases lay outside the gene matches.